The 8 T cell receptor beta chains listed next were all sequenced from one sample in a study of blood T cell repertoires in COVID-19. Libraries were prepared by immunoSEQ multiplex PCR; TCRdb keeps only in-frame clonotypes and omits some of them. Of some 250,000 clones in the sample, 88% were seen once. Sequenced: peripheral blood. The origin of the receptors is a woman aged 30 to 39 with acute or convalescent COVID-19.

On this clone itself: Distinct nucleotide sequences in the sample also encode this CDR3. The chain employs TRBV27 and TRBJ1-1; D is perhaps TRBD1 (5 bases). In germline, CDR1 is MNHEY, CDR2 SMNVEV (reference sequence). V lost 3 bases to trimming and J lost 1 base, with 6 bases between them. The CDR3 has 13 residues. CDR3 region: CASSLGQNTEAFF. The CDR3 DNA reads TGTGCCAGCAGTTTGGGGCAGAACACTGAAGCTTTCTTT.

This clone showed up just once. The chain couples TRBV5-4 to TRBJ2-7; possible D gene TRBD1, 6 bases. V lost 4 bases and J lost 2, with 16 bases in between. This CDR3 has 15 residues. CDR1 and CDR2 from the germline V gene are SGHNT and YYREEE (reference sequence). CDR3 DNA: TGTGCCAGCAGCCCCTCAGGGGTCCTAACCTACGAGCAGTACTTC. Translating gives CASSPSGVLTYEQYF. Full variable domain (remainder filled in from reference TRBV5-4 and TRBJ2-7): ETGVTQSPTHLIKTRGQQVTLRCSSQSGHNTVSWYQQALGQGPQFIFQYYREEENGRGNFPPRFSGLQFPNYSSELNVNALELDDSALYLCASSPSGVLTYEQYFGPGTRLTVT.

V and J are TRBV11-2 and TRBJ2-1, with D possibly matching TRBD2 (6 bases). CDR3 length: 14 amino acids. Trimming removed 2 bases from V and 7 bases from J, with 12 bases in between. Germline CDR1 reads SGHAT; CDR2 reads FQNNGV. CDR3 amino acids: CASSLYGSENEQFF. Written as DNA, the CDR3 is TGTGCCAGCAGCTTATACGGGAGTGAGAATGAGCAGTTCTTC.

This chain uses TRBV6-5 with TRBJ2-1; tentative D call: TRBD1 (5 bases). Germline values: CDR1 MNHEY, CDR2 SVGAGI. The V end lost 4 bases, the J end lost 4 bases, and 17 bases lay between the germline ends. The CDR3 has 16 residues. The CDR3 loop reads CASSSPSGLAYNEQFF. The DNA for the CDR3 is TGTGCCAGCAGTTCCCCGTCAGGGCTGGCGTACAATGAGCAGTTCTTC.

This chain joins TRBV5-6 and TRBJ1-2, with 7 positions matching TRBD1. The CDR3 contains 13 residues. V was clipped by 0 bases and J by 7 bases; unmatched bases: 3. From germline, CDR1 is SGHDT and CDR2 YYEEEE. In nucleotides, the CDR3 is TGTGCCAGCAGCTTGGGGGCAGGGGGTGGCTACACCTTC. Translating it yields CASSLGAGGGYTF.

This chain uses TRBV29-1 with TRBJ1-2; D is perhaps TRBD1 (6 bases). The CDR3 spans 13 residues. From germline, CDR1 is SQVTM and CDR2 ANQGSEA. With 7 bases removed from V and 5 bases from J, the gap between germline ends came to 17 bases. The chain's CDR3 is CSAWDMRNYGYTF. CDR3 bases: TGCAGCGCGTGGGACATGAGGAATTATGGCTACACCTTC.

The chain carries TRBV11-2 and TRBJ1-5, with TRBD1 matching over 9 bases. CDR1 and CDR2 from the germline V gene are SGHAT and FQNNGV. CDR3 length equals 16 residues. The J segment lost 4 bases and the V segment lost 5 bases, leaving 9 bases of the junction unmatched. CDR3 protein: CASSLNPGTGNQPQHF. The CDR3 DNA sequence: TGTGCCAGCAGCCTCAATCCCGGGACAGGGAATCAGCCCCAGCATTTT. The whole variable domain, filled in from reference TRBV11-2 and TRBJ1-5, reads EAGVAQSPRYKIIEKRQSVAFWCNPISGHATLYWYQQILGQGPKLLIQFQNNGVVDDSQLPKDRFSAERLKGVDSTLKIQPAKLEDSAVYLCASSLNPGTGNQPQHFGDGTRLSIL.

The chain is built from TRBV7-2 and TRBJ2-1; TRBD2 aligns across 13 bases. Trimming took 3 bases from V and 7 from J; bases not matched to a gene: 12. The CDR3 has 18 residues. CDR1 and CDR2 from the germline V gene are SGHTA and FQGNSA. DNA for the CDR3: TGTGCCAGCAGCTTGGCCGGGACTAGCGGGACACTCTCGAATGAGCAGTTCTTC. It is translated as CASSLAGTSGTLSNEQFF. Full variable domain (remainder filled in from reference TRBV7-2 and TRBJ2-1): GAGVSQSPSNKVTEKGKDVELRCDPISGHTALYWYRQSLGQGLEFLIYFQGNSAPDKSGLPSDRFSAERTGGSVSTLTIQRTQQEDSAVYLCASSLAGTSGTLSNEQFFGPGTRLTVL.